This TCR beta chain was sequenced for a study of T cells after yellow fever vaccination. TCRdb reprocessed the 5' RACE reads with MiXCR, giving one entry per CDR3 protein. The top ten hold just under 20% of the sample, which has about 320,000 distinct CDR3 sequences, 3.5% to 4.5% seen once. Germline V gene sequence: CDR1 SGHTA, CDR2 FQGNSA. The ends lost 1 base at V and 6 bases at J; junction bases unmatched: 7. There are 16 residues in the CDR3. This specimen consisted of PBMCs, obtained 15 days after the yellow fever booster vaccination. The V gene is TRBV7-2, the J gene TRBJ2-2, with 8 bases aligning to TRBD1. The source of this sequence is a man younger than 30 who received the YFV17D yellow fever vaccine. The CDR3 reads CASSLGGQGASGELFF. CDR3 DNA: TGTGCCAGCAGCTTAGGGGGTCAGGGGGCCTCCGGGGAGCTGTTTTTT.